The 17 T cell receptor beta chains listed next were all sequenced from one sample in a study of vaccination and CD4 T cells after COVID-19 (dated by TCRdb to the early 2020s). The protocol used for the library was PCR. Sequenced on an Illumina iSeq 100. At the Johns Hopkins FTIC core, DNA from the cultured CD4+ T cells underwent TCR sequencing with the Oncomine TCR Beta short-read assay. TCRdb cleaned the public reads at Q25 with fastp, built clones with MiXCR and kept in-frame beta chains. Each CDR3 protein gets just one entry, which takes the most common genes and DNA from the rows behind it. Here the sample has roughly 15,000 distinct CDR3 sequences; around 73% occur a single time. Over 9.5% of the sample is taken by the ten largest. The treatment or condition label of this sample denotes: approximately 10-day PBMC culture with coronavirus spike peptide pools or control peptides (ViraFEST assay).

Which antigens these TCRs recognize remains unknown. The specimen was CD4+ T cells from blood, cultured in vitro. Receptors were obtained from a human donor who had recovered from COVID-19.

The gene calls are TRBV10-3 and TRBJ1-3; tentative D call: TRBD1 (5 bases). Germline lookup yields CDR1 ENHRY and CDR2 SYGVKD. With 3 bases removed from V and 2 bases from J, the gap between germline ends came to 14 bases. This CDR3 has 16 residues. The CDR3 region has the DNA TGTGCCATCAGTGACCAGGTGGGGGTGGCTGGAAACACCATATATTTT. Its protein product is CAISDQVGVAGNTIYF.

This clonotype was recorded once. CDR3 sequence (DNA): TGTGCCAGCAGTACCGGGACAGGGAGCACAGATACGCAGTATTTT. As protein: CASSTGTGSTDTQYF. The chain joins TRBV7-9 to TRBJ2-3, with 9 bases identical to TRBD1. The CDR3 totals 15 residues. CDR1 is SEHNR, CDR2 FQNEAQ, per germline (reference sequence). The junction had 4 bases not matched to a gene; V was cut back by 6 bases and J by 0 bases.

The V and J genes are TRBV6-2 or TRBV6-3 and TRBJ1-2, with 12 bases matching TRBD1. The CDR3 has 14 amino acids. Germline-derived CDR1 and CDR2 are MNHEY and SVGEGT. Losses at the gene ends were 6 bases for V and 8 bases for J; bases not matched to a gene: 7. CDR3: CASSRGQGAVGYTF. The CDR3 nucleotides read TGTGCCAGCAGCAGGGGACAGGGGGCTGTCGGCTACACCTTC.

The CDR3 sequence is CSASVDGTNEKLFF. The CDR3 nucleotides read TGCAGTGCTAGCGTAGACGGCACTAATGAAAAACTGTTTTTT. The chain combines TRBV20-1 with TRBJ1-4; no firm D call. In germline, CDR1 is DFQATT, CDR2 SNEGSKA (reference sequence). This CDR3 is built from 14 residues. V gave up 3 bases and J gave up 2 bases, with 10 bases separating them.

The V gene is TRBV20-1, the J gene TRBJ2-3; tentatively, D is TRBD2 (6 bases). CDR3 length: 15 residues. Germline assignment: CDR1 DFQATT and CDR2 SNEGSKA (reference sequence). The germline V and J ends were trimmed by 2 bases and 0 bases, with 12 bases remaining between them. CDR3 amino acids: CSARLASISTDTQYF. Written as DNA, the CDR3 is TGCAGTGCTAGACTAGCGAGTATTAGCACAGATACGCAGTATTTT.

The table lists this clonotype with a few counts. The gene calls are TRBV27 and TRBJ2-5; no reliable D call. With 4 bases removed from V and 5 bases from J, the gap between germline ends came to 8 bases. Germline loops: CDR1 MNHEY, CDR2 SMNVEV (reference sequence). The CDR3 has 12 amino acids. The CDR3, as DNA: TGTGCCAGCAGTTCCCGAGAGGAGACCCAGTACTTC. The encoded protein is CASSSREETQYF.

This chain joins TRBV29-1 and TRBJ1-1, with D possibly matching TRBD1 (6 bases). The length of the CDR3 is 15 residues. Trimming removed 7 bases from V and 0 bases from J, with 18 bases in between. Germline-derived CDR1 and CDR2 are SQVTM and ANQGSEA. CDR3 residues: CSAIGGRRMNTEAFF. The CDR3 DNA reads as TGCAGCGCAATCGGGGGGCGGAGAATGAACACTGAAGCTTTCTTT.

The genes are TRBV19 and TRBJ1-1; 8 bases map to TRBD1. The J segment lost 11 bases and the V segment lost 1 base, leaving 6 bases of the junction unmatched. The V gene's germline CDR1 is LNHDA and CDR2 SQIVND (reference sequence). The CDR3 covers 13 residues. CDR3 sequence: CASSIGTGNGAFF. The CDR3 DNA reads TGTGCCAGTAGTATAGGGACAGGGAATGGGGCTTTCTTT.

This chain connects TRBV20-1 to TRBJ1-3, with a weak D call TRBD1 (6 bases). There are 15 residues in the CDR3. Germline V gives CDR1 DFQATT, CDR2 SNEGSKA (reference sequence). Trimming removed 2 bases at V and 0 bases at J, with 11 bases between. The CDR3 region is CSARPGVFSGNTIYF. The CDR3 DNA follows: TGCAGTGCTAGACCAGGGGTGTTCTCTGGAAACACCATATATTTT.

The V gene is TRBV6-1, the J gene TRBJ2-1; 10 bases align to TRBD1. This CDR3 contains 12 residues. Germline CDR1 and CDR2: MNHNS and SASEGT. After removal of 5 bases from V and 14 bases from J, the junction contained 6 bases not matched to a gene. The CDR3 sequence: CASSKPGTGEFF. CDR3 sequence (DNA): TGTGCCAGCAGTAAGCCGGGGACAGGGGAGTTCTTC.

The V and J genes are TRBV21-1 and TRBJ1-3. TRBV21-1 is noted as a pseudogene. The CDR3 has 20 amino acids. CDR3 DNA sequence: TGTGCCAGCAGCTTCCCGGGACTCATTACGACCCAATACTCTGGAAACACCATATATTTT. Translated, it gives CASSFPGLITTQYSGNTIYF.

The V gene is TRBV4-3, the J gene TRBJ1-2, with D unresolved. V was cut by 1 base and J by 5 bases, with 5 bases left in between. Germline V gene sequence: CDR1 LGHNA, CDR2 YSLEER. The CDR3 contains 12 residues. The CDR3 sequence is CASSQGRYGYTF. CDR3 DNA sequence: TGCGCCAGCAGCCAAGGGAGATATGGCTACACCTTC.

The chain couples TRBV20-1 to TRBJ1-1; D is unclear. Germline V gives CDR1 DFQATT, CDR2 SNEGSKA (reference sequence). Trimming took 6 bases from V and 1 from J, leaving 9 bases between them. The CDR3 totals 12 residues. In nucleotides, the CDR3 is TGCAGTGCAGCAGACCCGAACACTGAAGCTTTCTTT. Protein: CSAADPNTEAFF.

In its sample, this clonotype was seen once. This chain's CDR3 is CASSKSGKAGELFF. CDR3 bases: TGTGCCAGCAGCAAAAGCGGGAAGGCCGGGGAGCTGTTTTTT. This chain links TRBV6-1 with TRBJ2-2; 7 nucleotides agree with TRBD2. CDR3 length equals 14 residues. Germline values: CDR1 MNHNS, CDR2 SASEGT. With V trimmed by 6 bases and J by 6 bases, 7 bases remained unmatched.

This sequence joins TRBV7-2 and TRBJ2-3; 7 bases agree with TRBD1. The V gene's germline CDR1 is SGHTA and CDR2 FQGNSA. V was clipped by 5 bases and J by 6 bases; unmatched bases: 8. This CDR3 is built from 14 residues. In DNA form, the CDR3 reads TGTGCCAGCAGCGATTCGACAGGGTGGGATACGCAGTATTTT. Encoded protein: CASSDSTGWDTQYF.

This sequence joins TRBV18 and TRBJ1-2; 7 bases are a match to TRBD1. This CDR3 has 12 amino acids. V lost 6 bases and J lost 8; bases outside the gene matches: 6. Germline values: CDR1 KGHSH, CDR2 LQKENI. The DNA of the CDR3 is TGTGCCAGCTCGCCCACAGGGGAGGGCTACACCTTC. Translation gives CASSPTGEGYTF.

This clonotype was counted between two and nine times. The chain employs TRBV7-2 and TRBJ1-5; D gene ambiguous. In germline, CDR1 is SGHTA, CDR2 FQGNSA. This CDR3 has 14 residues. The V end lost 3 bases, the J end lost 7 bases, and 13 bases lay between the germline ends. DNA for the CDR3: TGTGCCAGCAGCTTCGGGCAGGTTTGGCAGCCCCAGCATTTT. As protein: CASSFGQVWQPQHF.